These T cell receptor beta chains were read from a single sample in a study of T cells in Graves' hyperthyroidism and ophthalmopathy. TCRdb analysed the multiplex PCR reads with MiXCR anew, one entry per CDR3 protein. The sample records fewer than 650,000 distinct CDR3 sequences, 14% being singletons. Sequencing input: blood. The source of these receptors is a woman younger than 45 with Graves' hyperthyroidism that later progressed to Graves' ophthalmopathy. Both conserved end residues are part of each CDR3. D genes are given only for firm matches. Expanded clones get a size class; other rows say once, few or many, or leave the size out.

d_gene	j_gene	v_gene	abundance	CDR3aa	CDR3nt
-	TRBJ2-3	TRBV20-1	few	CSASSAGQDTQYF	TGCAGTGCTTCCTCGGCGGGACAAGATACGCAGTATTTT
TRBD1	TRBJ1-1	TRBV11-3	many	CASGGWGQSTEAFF	TGTGCCAGCGGAGGATGGGGACAGAGCACTGAAGCTTTCTTT
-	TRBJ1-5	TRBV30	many	CAWSVGDGSYQPQHF	TGTGCCTGGAGTGTTGGCGACGGATCCTATCAGCCCCAGCATTTT
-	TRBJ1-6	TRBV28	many	CASSLGGGGYSPLHF	TGTGCCAGCAGTTTAGGGGGGGGAGGTTATTCACCCCTCCACTTT
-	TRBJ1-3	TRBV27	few	CASSLSPGNTIYF	TGTGCCAGCAGTTTATCTCCTGGAAACACCATATATTTT
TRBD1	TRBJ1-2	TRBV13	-	CASSLYPRDSYGYTF	TGTGCCAGCAGCTTATATCCCCGGGACAGTTATGGCTACACCTTC
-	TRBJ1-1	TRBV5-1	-	CASREGTTEAFF	TGCGCCAGCAGAGAGGGGACCACTGAAGCTTTCTTT
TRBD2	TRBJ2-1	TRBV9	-	CASSVLAGAVYNEQFF	TGTGCCAGCAGCGTGTTGGCGGGAGCTGTCTACAATGAGCAGTTCTTC
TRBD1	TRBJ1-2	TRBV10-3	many	CAISDRGDYGYTF	TGTGCCATCAGCGACAGGGGTGACTATGGCTACACCTTC
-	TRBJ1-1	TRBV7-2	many	CASRPDGLTEAFF	TGTGCCAGCAGGCCGGACGGTCTCACTGAAGCTTTCTTT
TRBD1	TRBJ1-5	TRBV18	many	CASSYGTVSNQPQHF	TGTGCCAGCTCATACGGGACAGTTAGCAATCAGCCCCAGCATTTT
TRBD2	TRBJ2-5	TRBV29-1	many	CSAEFGLAPPITQETQYF	TGCAGCGCCGAGTTTGGACTAGCCCCACCTATTACTCAAGAGACCCAGTACTTC
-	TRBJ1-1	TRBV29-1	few	CSVTGPYTEAFF	TGCAGCGTGACTGGTCCTTACACTGAAGCTTTCTTT
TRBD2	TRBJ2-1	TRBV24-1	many	CATSDWASGRAPNEQFF	TGTGCCACCAGTGATTGGGCTAGCGGGAGGGCCCCCAATGAGCAGTTCTTC
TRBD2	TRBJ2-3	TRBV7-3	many	CASSPTGGTDTQYF	TGTGCCAGCAGCCCTACGGGGGGTACAGATACGCAGTATTTT
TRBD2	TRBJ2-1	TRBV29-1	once	CSVVGTSAYNEQFF	TGCAGCGTTGTGGGCACTAGCGCATACAATGAGCAGTTCTTC
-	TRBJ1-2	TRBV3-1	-	CAGSQDRQSYGYTF	TGTGCCGGCAGCCAAGATAGGCAGAGCTATGGCTACACCTTC
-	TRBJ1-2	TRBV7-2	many	CASSTITPSGYTF	TGTGCCAGCAGCACCATCACACCTAGTGGCTACACCTTC
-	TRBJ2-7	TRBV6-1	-	CASSDTEYYEQYF	TGTGCCAGCAGTGATACGGAATACTACGAGCAGTACTTC
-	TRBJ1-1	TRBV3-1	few	CASSQDRREAFF	TGTGCCAGCAGCCAAGATCGGAGAGAAGCTTTCTTT
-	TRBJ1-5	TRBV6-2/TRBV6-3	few	CASSSTRQAANQPQHF	TGTGCCAGCAGTTCGACTAGACAGGCGGCCAATCAGCCCCAGCATTTT
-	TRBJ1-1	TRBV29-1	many	CSVETTENTEAFF	TGCAGCGTTGAAACGACAGAGAACACTGAAGCTTTCTTT
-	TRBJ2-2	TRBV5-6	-	CASSLEAPVVTGELFF	TGTGCCAGCAGCTTGGAGGCCCCGGTGGTCACCGGGGAGCTGTTTTTT
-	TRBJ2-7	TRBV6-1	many	CASRDGGGTGTGWREQYF	TGTGCCAGCAGAGATGGGGGGGGGACCGGGACAGGTTGGCGGGAGCAGTACTTC
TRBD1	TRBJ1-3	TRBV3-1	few	CASSHIGQGTGGNTIYF	TGTGCCAGCAGCCACATTGGACAGGGAACAGGAGGAAACACCATATATTTT
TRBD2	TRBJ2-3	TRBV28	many	CASASLAGAPDTQYF	TGTGCCAGCGCCTCTCTAGCGGGAGCCCCAGATACGCAGTATTTT
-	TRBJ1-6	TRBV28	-	CASSPQGRSSSYNSPLHF	TGTGCCAGCAGTCCCCAGGGGAGGAGTAGCTCCTATAATTCACCCCTCCACTTT
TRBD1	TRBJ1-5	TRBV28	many	CASSFGVLGQGNEPQHF	TGTGCCAGCAGTTTTGGGGTTTTGGGACAGGGGAATGAGCCCCAGCATTTT
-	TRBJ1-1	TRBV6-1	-	CASSIGAVLNTEAFF	TGTGCCAGCTCCATAGGGGCAGTACTGAACACTGAAGCTTTCTTT
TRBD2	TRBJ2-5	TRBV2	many	CASSSSGSDQETQYF	TGTGCCAGCAGCTCTAGCGGGAGCGATCAAGAGACCCAGTACTTC
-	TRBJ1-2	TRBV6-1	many	CASSEGLTGSYGYTF	TGTGCCAGCAGTGAAGGGTTAACGGGTAGCTATGGCTACACCTTC
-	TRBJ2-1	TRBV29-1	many	CSVSTDYNEQFF	TGCAGCGTCTCGACGGATTACAATGAGCAGTTCTTC
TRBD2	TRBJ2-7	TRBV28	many	CASSNSGREYEQYF	TGTGCCAGCAGCAATAGCGGGCGAGAATACGAGCAGTACTTC
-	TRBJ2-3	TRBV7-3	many	CASSPAHSTDTQYF	TGTGCCAGCAGCCCGGCCCATAGCACAGATACGCAGTATTTT
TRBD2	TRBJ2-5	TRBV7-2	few	CASSSVPSGSLRGTQYF	TGTGCCAGCAGCTCAGTTCCGAGCGGGAGTTTAAGGGGGACCCAGTACTTC
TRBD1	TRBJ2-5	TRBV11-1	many	CASSLRDRGKLGETQYF	TGTGCCAGCAGCCTCCGGGACAGGGGAAAACTTGGAGAGACCCAGTACTTC
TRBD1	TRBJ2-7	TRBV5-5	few	CASSLEGQTNSYEQYF	TGTGCCAGCAGCTTGGAGGGACAGACTAACTCCTACGAGCAGTACTTC
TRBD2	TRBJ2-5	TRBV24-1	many	CATSDTSGRGETQYF	TGTGCCACCAGTGATACGAGCGGGAGGGGGGAGACCCAGTACTTC
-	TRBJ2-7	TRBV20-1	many	CSAGLREQYF	TGCAGTGCTGGACTCAGGGAGCAGTACTTC
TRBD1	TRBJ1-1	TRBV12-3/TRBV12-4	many	CASSSTGGATEAFF	TGTGCCAGCAGTTCGACAGGGGGCGCGACTGAAGCTTTCTTT
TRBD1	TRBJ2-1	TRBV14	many	CASSPRTGGFDEQFF	TGTGCCAGCAGCCCCCGGACAGGGGGCTTCGATGAGCAGTTCTTC
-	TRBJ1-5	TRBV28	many	CASSSSQGSNQPQHF	TGTGCCAGCAGTTCCTCACAGGGTAGCAATCAGCCCCAGCATTTT
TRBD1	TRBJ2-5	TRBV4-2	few	CASSQGTGDQETQYF	TGTGCCAGCAGCCAAGGAACAGGGGACCAAGAGACCCAGTACTTC